Presented here are 27 T cell receptor beta chains from one specimen sequenced in a study of vaccination and CD4 T cells after COVID-19. What these receptors recognize is not known. The Oncomine TCR Beta short-read assay generated sequence data from the DNA of cultured CD4+ T cells. MiXCR was run by TCRdb on the PCR reads, yielding one entry per CDR3 protein. There are fewer than 20,000 distinct CDR3 sequences in the sample; more than 45% occur only once, and 20% to 25% lies in the top ten. Time point meaning: late sampling 161 to 241 days after vaccination in a few convalescent patients. Treatment denoted: roughly 10-day PBMC culture with coronavirus spike peptide pools or control peptides (ViraFEST assay). The source material was CD4+ T cells from blood, cultured in vitro, sampled about 7 months after SARS-CoV-2 vaccination. The receptors shown here come from a human donor who had recovered from COVID-19.

The rearrangement links TRBV20-1 to TRBJ1-1; D may be TRBD1 (5 bases). This CDR3 comprises 12 residues. Germline CDR1 and CDR2: DFQATT and SNEGSKA (reference sequence). V was trimmed by 1 base and J by 5 bases, leaving 8 bases between them. CDR3 in DNA: TGCAGTGCTAGAGGGCGGGGGACTGAAGCTTTCTTT. Its protein is CSARGRGTEAFF.

The V call is TRBV19, the J call TRBJ2-5, with TRBD2 matching over 8 bases. Germline loops: CDR1 LNHDA, CDR2 SQIVND (reference sequence). The CDR3 spans 13 residues. V gave up 4 bases and J gave up 7 bases; unmatched junction bases: 5. For the CDR3, the DNA is TGTGCCAGTAGTACCACACGGGGGGGGACCCAGTACTTC. It yields the protein CASSTTRGGTQYF.

In its sample, this clonotype was seen a few times. The chain's CDR3 is CASSPKTVSTDTQYF. CDR3 DNA sequence: TGTGCCAGCAGCCCTAAGACGGTGTCCACAGATACGCAGTATTTT. The chain is built from TRBV7-2 and TRBJ2-3; D remains ambiguous. Deletions cut 5 bases from V and 2 bases from J, with 14 bases between. The germline V gene encodes CDR1 SGHTA and CDR2 FQGNSA. This CDR3 comprises 15 residues. The whole variable domain, filled in from reference TRBV7-2 and TRBJ2-3, reads GAGVSQSPSNKVTEKGKDVELRCDPISGHTALYWYRQSLGQGLEFLIYFQGNSAPDKSGLPSDRFSAERTGGSVSTLTIQRTQQEDSAVYLCASSPKTVSTDTQYFGPGTRLTVL.

The gene calls are TRBV6-1 and TRBJ2-7; tentatively, D is TRBD1 or TRBD2 (5 bases each). The CDR3 contains 14 residues. CDR1 and CDR2 (germline): MNHNS, SASEGT. Trimming left V 7 bases short and J 7 bases short, with 20 bases between. CDR3 residues: CASTRSGAAKEQYF. The CDR3 region has the DNA TGTGCCAGCACCAGATCCGGGGCCGCAAAAGAGCAGTACTTC.

This rearrangement joins TRBV20-1 to TRBJ2-7; 8 bases align to TRBD1. V trimming: 0 bases; J trimming: 5 bases; junction bases outside the gene matches: 9. The length of the CDR3 is 15 residues. Germline loops: CDR1 DFQATT, CDR2 SNEGSKA (reference sequence). CDR3 bases: TGCAGTGCTAGAGATACCGGGACAGGCAAGGACGAGCAGTACTTC. It translates to CSARDTGTGKDEQYF.

Only a few counts were recorded for this clonotype. The chain has TRBV20-1 and TRBJ2-5; D is unresolved. The CDR3 sequence is 10 residues long. Germline CDR1 and CDR2: DFQATT and SNEGSKA (reference sequence). The V and J ends lost 5 bases and 4 bases respectively, with 5 bases between them. CDR3: CSADRETQYF. CDR3 bases: TGCAGTGCTGACCGAGAGACCCAGTACTTC.

This clonotype turned up a few times. This sequence joins TRBV21-1 and TRBJ1-5; the D call of TRBD1 is as the table states it, not checked on the DNA. TRBV21-1 is reported as a pseudogene. The CDR3 loop spans 13 amino acids. CDR3 loop: CASSHRGNQPQHF. Written as DNA, the CDR3 is TGTGCCAGCAGCCACAGGGGCAATCAGCCCCAGCATTTT.

V usage is TRBV27 and J usage is TRBJ2-7, with D possibly TRBD2 on 5 matching bases. In germline, CDR1 is MNHEY, CDR2 SMNVEV (reference sequence). The CDR3 has 15 residues. V was clipped by 10 bases and J by 0 bases, with 19 bases between them. Written as DNA, the CDR3 is TGTGCCAACCCAACCCCGCCGACTACCTCCTACGAGCAGTACTTC. This encodes CANPTPPTTSYEQYF.

This chain uses TRBV5-1 with TRBJ2-5, with D perhaps matching TRBD1 (6 bases). The CDR3 has 16 residues. V was shortened by 0 bases and J by 2 bases, with 14 bases between the two germline ends. Germline values: CDR1 SGHRS, CDR2 YFSETQ. The DNA for the CDR3 is TGCGCCAGCAGCTTGGAGTGGGGGCGCGGGCAAGAGACCCAGTACTTC. Encoded protein: CASSLEWGRGQETQYF.

This clonotype was seen more than once but under ten times. The chain joins TRBV7-2 to TRBJ1-2; D ambiguous. The CDR3 spans 11 residues. CDR1 is SGHTA, CDR2 FQGNSA, per germline. With 4 bases removed from V and 8 bases from J, the gap between germline ends came to 8 bases. The CDR3 reads CASSYKYGYTF. For the CDR3, the DNA is TGTGCCAGCAGCTATAAATACGGCTACACCTTC.

This clonotype was seen more than once but under ten times. The gene calls are TRBV6-2 or TRBV6-3 and TRBJ1-5; D perhaps matches TRBD1 (6 bases). Germline V gene sequence: CDR1 MNHEY, CDR2 SVGEGT. The CDR3 extends over 13 amino acids. The V end was cut by 6 bases, the J end by 6 bases, with 12 bases between. The CDR3 sequence: CASREQGSQPQHF. The CDR3 DNA sequence: TGTGCCAGCAGGGAACAGGGTAGTCAGCCCCAGCATTTT.

V usage is TRBV7-6 and J usage is TRBJ2-7, with 14 positions matching TRBD2. CDR1 and CDR2 (germline): SGHVS, FNYEAQ. The CDR3 covers 20 residues. The trim removed 1 base at V and 3 bases at J, leaving 14 bases unmatched. The CDR3 nucleotides read TGTGCCAGCAGCTTAGTTGGGACTAGCGGGAGTTCACGCCCTTTCTACGAGCAGTACTTC. Its protein product is CASSLVGTSGSSRPFYEQYF.

Only a few counts were recorded for this clonotype. The rearrangement uses TRBV19 and TRBJ2-3, with 8 bases lining up with TRBD1. The CDR3 is 14 amino acids. Germline CDR1 reads LNHDA; CDR2 reads SQIVND (reference sequence). V gave up 3 bases and J gave up 6 bases; unmatched junction bases: 5. The CDR3 nucleotides are TGTGCCAGTAGTATCAGGGGGCTAGGGGATACGCAGTATTTT. This encodes CASSIRGLGDTQYF.

The V call is TRBV10-3, the J call TRBJ2-7; D is unclear. V was pared by 3 bases and J by 3 bases, with 6 bases between. The CDR3 runs to 12 residues. CDR1 and CDR2 (germline): ENHRY, SYGVKD. Here the CDR3 reads CAISESNYEQYF. The CDR3 DNA reads as TGTGCCATCAGTGAATCGAACTACGAGCAGTACTTC.

This clonotype has only a few counts. This CDR3 reads CASSLTGPGADTQYF. The CDR3 DNA reads as TGTGCCAGCAGCCTGACAGGGCCGGGGGCAGATACGCAGTATTTT. V gene TRBV7-9 combines with J gene TRBJ2-3; possibly TRBD1 for D (7 bases). Trimming cost V 5 bases and J 4 bases, with 16 bases left between them. Germline V gene data show CDR1 as SEHNR and CDR2 as FQNEAQ (reference sequence). This CDR3 region has 15 residues.

J is TRBJ2-7 and V is TRBV11-3, with 9 bases that match TRBD2. V dropped 0 bases and J dropped 2; count of bases not matched to a gene: 11. The CDR3 spans 18 residues. Germline CDR1 and CDR2: SGHNT and YENEEA. CDR3 in amino acids: CASSLDRRGGDGTYEQYF. The CDR3 DNA sequence: TGTGCCAGCAGCTTAGATCGGCGCGGGGGGGACGGGACCTACGAGCAGTACTTC.

The chain carries TRBV6-1 and TRBJ2-3, with a tentative D call TRBD1 (7 bases). V dropped 8 bases and J dropped 2 bases, with 17 bases sitting between them. Germline CDR1 reads MNHNS; CDR2 reads SASEGT. This CDR3 has 15 amino acids. CDR3 region: CASARGTVNTDTQYF. CDR3 bases: TGTGCCAGCGCACGCGGGACAGTGAACACAGATACGCAGTATTTT.

This clonotype has more than one count but fewer than ten. This chain joins TRBV20-1 and TRBJ2-5, with 10 bases lining up with TRBD2. V gave up 1 base and J gave up 4 bases; unmatched junction bases: 6. Germline V lookup: CDR1 DFQATT, CDR2 SNEGSKA (reference sequence). The CDR3 runs 15 residues. The CDR3 nucleotides read TGCAGTGCTAGAGTACAGCGGGAGGGCCCAGAGACCCAGTACTTC. This encodes CSARVQREGPETQYF.

This clonotype was counted a single time. At one of its ends the junction is not consistent with the germline gene, which may arise from a read error. The chain links TRBV7-7 to TRBJ2-5; a possible D gene is TRBD2 (5 bases). Germline V gives CDR1 SSHAT, CDR2 FNYEAQ (reference sequence). The CDR3 contains 13 residues. This chain's CDR3 is CASSGGESETQYF. In DNA form, the CDR3 reads TGTGCTAGCAGCGGTGGGGAGTCGGAGACCCAGTACTTC.

The CDR3 coding sequence is TGCAGTGCGTCCGGGGGGGAAATAGGCATTCAGTACTTC. This encodes CSASGGEIGIQYF. This sequence joins TRBV20-1 and TRBJ2-4, with 8 bases that match TRBD2. V lost 6 bases to trimming and J lost 9 bases; unmatched junction nucleotides: 10. CDR3 length: 13 residues. Germline lookup yields CDR1 DFQATT and CDR2 SNEGSKA (reference sequence).

V usage is TRBV2 and J usage is TRBJ1-1; possible D gene TRBD1, 5 bases. The CDR3 extends over 13 amino acids. The V gene's germline CDR1 is SNHLY and CDR2 FYNNEI. Trimming took off 10 bases at V and 6 bases at J, with 18 bases between the two ends. Here the CDR3 reads CATRGDSPSEAFF. DNA of the CDR3: TGTGCCACCCGGGGGGATAGCCCCTCTGAAGCTTTCTTT.

This clonotype occurred a few times. The CDR3 loop is CASSPPTPGRYNEQFF. The CDR3 DNA follows: TGTGCCAGCAGCCCCCCAACACCCGGCCGCTACAATGAGCAGTTCTTC. V and J are TRBV7-9 and TRBJ2-1; D unclear. In germline, CDR1 is SEHNR, CDR2 FQNEAQ (reference sequence). CDR3 length: 16 residues. V shed 5 bases and J shed 3 bases, with 17 bases lying between them.

The chain recombines TRBV6-1 with TRBJ1-1, with TRBD1 identical over 7 bases. Germline-derived CDR1 and CDR2 are MNHNS and SASEGT. This CDR3 has 15 amino acids. Trimming cost V 3 bases and J 3 bases; bases outside gene matches: 7. The CDR3 nucleotides read TGTGCCAGCAGTGATAGGTCGCAGGGGGACACTGAAGCTTTCTTT. Translating gives CASSDRSQGDTEAFF.

V usage is TRBV10-2 and J usage is TRBJ1-5; the D is unclear. The V gene's germline CDR1 is WSHSY and CDR2 SAAADI. The CDR3 loop spans 13 amino acids. The germline V and J ends were trimmed by 8 bases and 0 bases, with 8 bases remaining between them. CDR3 sequence: CASRRNSNQPQHF. The CDR3 DNA is TGCGCCAGCCGACGGAATAGCAATCAGCCCCAGCATTTT.

This clonotype was seen a handful of times. The chain combines TRBV7-9 with TRBJ1-2; D perhaps matches TRBD1 (5 bases). The germline V gene has CDR1 SEHNR and CDR2 FQNEAQ (reference sequence). This CDR3 is 14 amino acids long. V was pared by 5 bases and J by 3 bases, with 13 bases between. In nucleotides, the CDR3 is TGTGCCAGCAGCGGATGGGGGGTTTACTATGGCTACACCTTC. Translated: CASSGWGVYYGYTF.

The chain is built from TRBV20-1 and TRBJ2-5, with D hard to call. Germline-derived CDR1 and CDR2 are DFQATT and SNEGSKA (reference sequence). CDR3 length equals 14 residues. Trimming removed 3 bases from V and 7 bases from J, with 18 bases in between. As DNA, the CDR3 is TGCAGTGCTAGCGCTGAGCCCTACGTGGGGACCCAGTACTTC. Its protein product is CSASAEPYVGTQYF.

This clonotype was found a few times. The CDR3 DNA reads TGTGCCAGCAGCTTAGTCTCTCCTCCCCAAGAGACCCAGTACTTC. As protein: CASSLVSPPQETQYF. The chain recombines TRBV11-2 with TRBJ2-5; D is unclear. The CDR3 consists of 15 residues. V shed 1 base and J shed 1 base, with 10 bases lying between them. CDR1 and CDR2 (germline): SGHAT, FQNNGV.